The present entry profiles one T cell receptor (beta chain) with its context. Germline CDR1 and CDR2: GTSNPN and SVGIG (reference sequence). Trimming shortened V by 2 bases and J by 0 bases, and 11 bases separated the two germline ends. CDR3 length: 15 amino acids. The record originates from a study of blood T cell repertoires in COVID-19. Repertoires were generated with immunoSEQ multiplex PCR, while TCRdb's copy carries only in-frame clones and drops some. Of about 180,000 clones listed, 80% to 90% were seen once; the top ten hold under 15%. The V gene is TRBV30, the J gene TRBJ1-3; possible D gene TRBD1, 5 bases. The origin of this receptor is a woman aged 70-85 years with COVID-19, enrolled during active disease. Material: peripheral blood. CDR3 in DNA: TGTGCCTGGAGTCCAGGGCAGCACTCTGGAAACACCATATATTTT. Encoded protein: CAWSPGQHSGNTIYF. Together with reference TRBV30 and TRBJ1-3, the CDR3 gives the full variable domain: SQTIHQWPATLVQPVGSPLSLECTVEGTSNPNLYWYRQAAGRGLQLLFYSVGIGQISSEVPQNLSASRPQDRQFILSSKKLLLSDSGFYLCAWSPGQHSGNTIYFGEGSWLTVV.